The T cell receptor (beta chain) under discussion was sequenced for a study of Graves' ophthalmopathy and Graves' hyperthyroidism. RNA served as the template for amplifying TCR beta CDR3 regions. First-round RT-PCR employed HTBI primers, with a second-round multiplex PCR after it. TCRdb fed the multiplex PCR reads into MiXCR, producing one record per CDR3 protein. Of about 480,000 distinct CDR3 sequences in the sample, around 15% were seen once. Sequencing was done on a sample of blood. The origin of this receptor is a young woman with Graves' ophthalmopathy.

The CDR3 loop reads CASSPDDRGRYSPLHF. The CDR3 coding sequence is TGTGCCAGCAGTCCTGATGACAGGGGAAGGTATTCACCCCTCCACTTT. The chain couples TRBV6-1 to TRBJ1-6; 8 bases are a match to TRBD1. CDR3 length: 16 residues. Germline V lookup: CDR1 MNHNS, CDR2 SASEGT. V lost 5 bases, J lost 8 bases, and 11 bases stayed unmatched.